The 14 T cell receptor beta chains presented below share a single source sample, sequenced in a study of PD-1 blockade in classical Hodgkin lymphoma. Produced via immunoSEQ multiplex PCR; TCRdb's table is partial and in-frame only. The data contain about 26,000 clones, roughly 86% of them singletons. All trial patients relapsed after autologous stem cell transplantation. Specimen: peripheral blood mononuclear cells (PBMCs), collected before the second cycle of nivolumab. Receptor source: a human donor with classical Hodgkin lymphoma.

This clone was counted once. The chain uses TRBV6-6 and TRBJ2-5, with 9 bases identical to TRBD2. Trimming took 7 bases from V and 1 from J; bases not matched to a gene: 10. Germline-derived CDR1 and CDR2 are MNHNY and SVGAGI (reference sequence). This CDR3 region has 16 residues. CDR3 loop: CASTVGTSNSQETQYF. The CDR3 DNA sequence: TGTGCCAGCACCGTAGGGACTAGCAATAGCCAAGAGACCCAGTACTTC.

The rearrangement joins TRBV15 to TRBJ1-5; D not resolved. CDR1 and CDR2 from the germline V gene are LNHNV and YYDKDF (reference sequence). Trimming removed 0 bases at V and 0 bases at J, with 9 bases between. This CDR3 contains 16 residues. CDR3: CATSREVGNSNQPQHF. In nucleotides, the CDR3 is TGTGCCACCAGCAGAGAGGTGGGGAATAGCAATCAGCCCCAGCATTTT.

The chain has TRBV9 and TRBJ2-7; D might be TRBD1 or TRBD2, each matching 5 bases. V lost 4 bases, J lost 5 bases, and 13 bases lay in between. CDR1 and CDR2 (germline): SGDLS, YYNGEE. This CDR3 contains 13 residues. CDR3 bases: TGTGCCAGCAGCCGGGGACCTCTGGACGAGCAGTACTTC. Its protein product is CASSRGPLDEQYF.

This chain connects TRBV6-6 to TRBJ1-4; D is possibly TRBD1 (5 bases). V was clipped by 2 bases and J by 10 bases, with 17 bases between them. This CDR3 has 15 amino acids. Germline loops: CDR1 MNHNY, CDR2 SVGAGI (reference sequence). CDR3 in DNA: TGTGCCAGCAGTTACACAGATTGGGGCGGCGGAAAACTGTTTTTT. Translating it yields CASSYTDWGGGKLFF.

V and J are TRBV1 and TRBJ1-2. TRBV1 has pseudogene status. The CDR3 contains 16 residues. CDR3 region: CTSSQKREGRGYGYTF. In DNA form, the CDR3 reads TGCACCAGCAGCCAGAAACGGGAGGGGCGAGGCTATGGCTACACCTTC.

The rearrangement uses TRBV9 and TRBJ2-3; 14 bases match TRBD2. CDR3 size: 20 residues. With V trimmed by 1 base and J by 0 bases, 10 bases remained unmatched. Germline values: CDR1 SGDLS, CDR2 YYNGEE. In nucleotides, the CDR3 is TGTGCCAGCAGCGTAACCGGGACTAGCGGGGGATCCCCTAGCACAGATACGCAGTATTTT. Translation gives CASSVTGTSGGSPSTDTQYF.

The J gene is TRBJ2-5, the V gene TRBV5-4, with D perhaps being TRBD1 or TRBD2 (5 bases each). The CDR3 has 14 amino acids. The ends were cut back, 2 bases at V and 5 bases at J, with 13 bases in the middle. Looked up from germline, CDR1 is SGHNT and CDR2 is YYREEE (reference sequence). This CDR3 reads CASSFPRDAETQYF. The CDR3 coding sequence is TGTGCCAGCAGCTTTCCCCGGGACGCGGAGACCCAGTACTTC.

By share, this clone ranks as medium-sized (0.01 to 0.1%). The chain uses TRBV4-3 and TRBJ2-7; D possibly corresponds to TRBD2 (5 bases). V was trimmed by 3 bases and J by 7 bases, leaving 16 bases between them. Germline V gene lookup returns CDR1 LGHNA and CDR2 YSLEER. CDR3 size: 14 residues. CDR3 DNA: TGCGCCAGCAGCCACCGGACTGGCCGTGGGGAGCAGTACTTC. It yields the protein CASSHRTGRGEQYF.

The V gene is TRBV7-9, the J gene TRBJ1-6, with a possible D match to TRBD1 (5 bases). Germline V gene data show CDR1 as SEHNR and CDR2 as FQNEAQ (reference sequence). The CDR3 has 14 amino acids. V lost 1 base and J lost 10, with 11 bases in between. CDR3 coding DNA: TGTGCCAGCAGCTTAGGGGGACGGGGCTCACCCCTCCACTTT. Residues: CASSLGGRGSPLHF.

This chain joins TRBV10-3 and TRBJ2-5; D gene ambiguous. The germline CDR1 and CDR2 sequences are ENHRY and SYGVKD. V was trimmed by 0 bases and J by 4 bases, leaving 18 bases between them. This CDR3 has 17 residues. The CDR3 spells CAISESPVMDARETQYF. For the CDR3, the DNA is TGTGCCATCAGTGAGTCTCCCGTCATGGACGCGAGAGAGACCCAGTACTTC.

The chain carries TRBV11-2 and TRBJ2-5; TRBD2 is a possible D gene (6 bases). The CDR3 has 15 residues. The V gene's germline CDR1 is SGHAT and CDR2 FQNNGV. The germline V and J ends were trimmed by 4 bases and 4 bases, with 16 bases remaining between them. CDR3: CASSSPRQRAETQYF. DNA of the CDR3: TGTGCCAGCAGCTCCCCTCGACAGCGGGCAGAGACCCAGTACTTC.

J is TRBJ2-2 and V is TRBV7-2; TRBD2 is a possible D gene (6 bases). V lost 2 bases and J lost 7, with 11 bases in between. CDR1 SGHTA and CDR2 FQGNSA come from the germline V gene. This CDR3 is built from 14 residues. The CDR3 loop reads CASSLQNGGGELFF. DNA of the CDR3: TGTGCCAGCAGCTTACAGAACGGGGGCGGGGAGCTGTTTTTT.

This sequence joins TRBV29-1 and TRBJ2-7, with a tentative D call TRBD1 (6 bases). There are 15 residues in the CDR3. Germline CDR1 SQVTM, CDR2 ANQGSEA. Between the trimmed V and J ends, which lost 6 bases and 0 bases, there was a span of 18 bases. The CDR3 DNA reads TGCAGCGTGGTAGACAGGACAGCCCGCTCCTACGAGCAGTACTTC. Translating gives CSVVDRTARSYEQYF.

Only a few counts were recorded for this clone. The V gene is TRBV6-1, the J gene TRBJ1-6; D might be TRBD1 (5 bases). Germline CDR1 reads MNHNS; CDR2 reads SASEGT. CDR3 size: 15 residues. The V gene lost 5 bases and the J gene lost 15 bases, with 23 bases spanning the gap. The CDR3 nucleotides are TGTGCCAGCAGTCAATCCGGGACGAGCGCTGGGGGCCTCCACTTT. Translating gives CASSQSGTSAGGLHF.